Included here is one T cell receptor (beta chain) sequence, with context. This CDR3 has 15 amino acids. The J segment lost 3 bases and the V segment lost 6 bases, leaving 10 bases of the junction unmatched. Looked up from germline, CDR1 is LNHDA and CDR2 is SQIVND (reference sequence). As originally analysed: Researchers report that nucleated cell counts were estimated from reference gene primer amplification. Clones were read by immunoSEQ multiplex PCR, and TCRdb kept only the in-frame ones, dropping some. That table furnishes V, J and clone size, whereas the DNA furnished D and trimming. The sample lists more than 200,000 clones, 80% to 90% seen once, with 8.5% to 10% in the top ten. This entry comes from a study of blood T cell repertoires in COVID-19. About the study: Samples representing acute and convalescent COVID-19 were sourced from the United States, Italy and Spain. T cells, B-cell-depleted T cells, or PBMCs supplied cDNA or gDNA.

Sequenced material: peripheral blood. This clonotype was obtained from a man in his forties or fifties with active or convalescent COVID-19. The chain has TRBV19 and TRBJ1-2; TRBD1 agrees at 7 bases. CDR3 bases: TGTGCCAGTAGCCCATTAAAGGGGGCCGACTATGGCTACACCTTC. Translated: CASSPLKGADYGYTF. Variable domain in full (rest from reference TRBV19 and TRBJ1-2): DGGITQSPKYLFRKEGQNVTLSCEQNLNHDAMYWYRQDPGQGLRLIYYSQIVNDFQKGDIAEGYSVSREKKESFPLTVTSAQKNPTAFYLCASSPLKGADYGYTFGSGTRLTVV.